The source of this T cell receptor (beta chain) is a study of T cell responses to AZD1222 COVID-19 vaccine. Using immunoSEQ multiplex PCR, the repertoire was profiled, and TCRdb retains in-frame clones only, with some absent. Among about 140,000 clones listed, 80% to 90% were seen once. Study results and caveats: Spike was spanned by vaccine-associated CD4 TCRs, with dominance at 160-218 and 743-854.

In regard to this clone: Its antigen is unknown.

The CDR3 spans 15 residues. CDR1 is KGHSH and CDR2 is LQKENI in the germline V gene. V was trimmed by 3 bases and J by 2 bases, leaving 11 bases between them. V usage is TRBV18 and J usage is TRBJ1-5; unclear D gene. The receptor was isolated from an adult in good health. Sequencing used peripheral blood, obtained on day 0 of AZD1222 vaccination. The CDR3 sequence: CASSPSTGGNQPQHF. In DNA form, the CDR3 reads TGTGCCAGCTCACCCTCCACCGGTGGCAATCAGCCCCAGCATTTT.